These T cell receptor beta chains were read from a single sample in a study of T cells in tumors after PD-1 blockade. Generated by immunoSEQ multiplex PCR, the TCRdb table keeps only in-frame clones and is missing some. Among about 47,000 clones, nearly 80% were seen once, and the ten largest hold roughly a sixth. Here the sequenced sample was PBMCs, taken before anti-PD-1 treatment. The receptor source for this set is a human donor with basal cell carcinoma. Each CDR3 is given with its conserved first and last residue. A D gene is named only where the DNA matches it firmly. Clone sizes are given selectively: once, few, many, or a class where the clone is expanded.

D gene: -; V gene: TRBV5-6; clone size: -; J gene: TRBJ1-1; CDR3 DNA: TGTGCCAGCAGCTTGGGACGGGGCGCTGAAGCTTTCTTT; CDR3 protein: CASSLGRGAEAFF
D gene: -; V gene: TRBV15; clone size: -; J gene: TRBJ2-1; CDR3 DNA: TGTGCCACCAGCAGAGATCGAGGGACTCCTAACAATGAGCAGTTCTTC; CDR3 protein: CATSRDRGTPNNEQFF
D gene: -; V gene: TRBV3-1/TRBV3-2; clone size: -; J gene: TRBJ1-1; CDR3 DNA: TGTGCCAGCAGCCAAGCCACCAGGGCCGCTGAAGCTTTCTTT; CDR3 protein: CASSQATRAAEAFF
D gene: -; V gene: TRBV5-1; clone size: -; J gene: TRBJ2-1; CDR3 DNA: TGCGCCAGCAGCTTGGCCACGAACTCCTACAATGAGCAGTTCTTC; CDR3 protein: CASSLATNSYNEQFF
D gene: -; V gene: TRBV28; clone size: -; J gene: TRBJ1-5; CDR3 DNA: TGTGCCACCAGGCAAAATCAGCCCCAGCATTTT; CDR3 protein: CATRQNQPQHF
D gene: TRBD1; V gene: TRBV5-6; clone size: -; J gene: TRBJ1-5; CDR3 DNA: TGTGCCAGCAGCGTGGACAGGGGGCTAGGCAATCAGCCCCAGCATTTT; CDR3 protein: CASSVDRGLGNQPQHF
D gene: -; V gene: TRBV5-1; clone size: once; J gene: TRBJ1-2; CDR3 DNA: TGCGCCAGCAGGAATGAGGGGATCGATGGCTACACCTTC; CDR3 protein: CASRNEGIDGYTF
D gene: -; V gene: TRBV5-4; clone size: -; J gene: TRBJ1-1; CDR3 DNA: TGTGCCAGCAGCTTGGAAGCCAGGGGAAAAACTGAAGCTTTCTTT; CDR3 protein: CASSLEARGKTEAFF
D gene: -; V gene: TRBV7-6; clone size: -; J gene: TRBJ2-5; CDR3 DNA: TGTGCCAGCAGCTCCAACAGGGAGACCCAGTACTTC; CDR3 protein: CASSSNRETQYF
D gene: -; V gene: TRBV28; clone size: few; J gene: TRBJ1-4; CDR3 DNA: TGTGCCAGTGGAAGGGTGGGGGAAAAACTGTTTTTT; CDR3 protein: CASGRVGEKLFF
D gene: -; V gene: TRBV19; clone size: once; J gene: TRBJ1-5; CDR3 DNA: TGTGCCAGTAGTATTCCCAGGGGCCCTCTCCATCAGCCCCAGCATTTT; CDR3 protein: CASSIPRGPLHQPQHF
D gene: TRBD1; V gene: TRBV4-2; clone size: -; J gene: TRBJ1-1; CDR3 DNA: TGTGCCAGCAGCCCGTTAACAGGGGCCGCTGAAGCTTTCTTT; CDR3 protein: CASSPLTGAAEAFF
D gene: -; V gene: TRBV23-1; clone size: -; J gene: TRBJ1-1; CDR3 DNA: TGCGCCAGCAGTTATAGGGGGACGAACACTGAAGCTTTCTTT; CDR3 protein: CASSYRGTNTEAFF
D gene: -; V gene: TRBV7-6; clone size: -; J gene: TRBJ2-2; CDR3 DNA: TGTGCCAGCAGCCCAACAACAGGGTTTTCGAACACCGGGGAGCTGTTTTTT; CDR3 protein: CASSPTTGFSNTGELFF
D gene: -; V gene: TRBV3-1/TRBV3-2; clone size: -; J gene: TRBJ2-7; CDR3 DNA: TGTGCCAGCAGCCAATACTGGACCGATTTGGACTACGAGCAGTACTTC; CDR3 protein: CASSQYWTDLDYEQYF
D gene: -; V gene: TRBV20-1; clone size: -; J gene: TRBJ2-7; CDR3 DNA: TGCAGTGCTAGTGTGGACTCCAGGGGCGAGCAGTACTTC; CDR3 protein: CSASVDSRGEQYF
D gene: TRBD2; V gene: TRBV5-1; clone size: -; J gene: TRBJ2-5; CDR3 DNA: TGCGCCAGCAGCTTGAGCGGGGGCCTCCAAGAGACCCAGTACTTC; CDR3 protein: CASSLSGGLQETQYF
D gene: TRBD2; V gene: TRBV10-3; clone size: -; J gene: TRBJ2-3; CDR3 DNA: TGTGCCATCAGTGACCTAGCGGGGGCCTATACGCAGTATTTT; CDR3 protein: CAISDLAGAYTQYF
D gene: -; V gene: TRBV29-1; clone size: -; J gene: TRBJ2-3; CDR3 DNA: TGCAGCGCACAGGAAAATACGCAGTATTTT; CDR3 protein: CSAQENTQYF
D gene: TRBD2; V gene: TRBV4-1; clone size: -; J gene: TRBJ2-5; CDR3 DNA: TGCGCCAGCAGCCAAGCCCCGACTAGCCGGATGGAGACCCAGTACTTC; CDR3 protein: CASSQAPTSRMETQYF
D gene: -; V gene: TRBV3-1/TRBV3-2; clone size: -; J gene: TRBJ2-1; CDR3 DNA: TGTGCCAGCAGCCAAGATGGTTCGGGCCGCGGGCCGAATGAGCAGTTCTTC; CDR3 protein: CASSQDGSGRGPNEQFF
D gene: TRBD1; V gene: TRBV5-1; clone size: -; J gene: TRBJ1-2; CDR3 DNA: TGCGCCAGCAGCGTTTCAGGGGGCGACTATGGCTACACCTTC; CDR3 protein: CASSVSGGDYGYTF
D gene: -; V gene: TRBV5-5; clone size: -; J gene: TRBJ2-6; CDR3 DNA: TGTGCCAGCAGCTTGGATCCTGGGGCCAACGTCCTGACTTTC; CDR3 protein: CASSLDPGANVLTF
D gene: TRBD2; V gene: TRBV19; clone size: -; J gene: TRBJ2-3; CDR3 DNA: TGTGCCAGTAGTTCGACCAGCGGGAGACGAGAAGATACGCAGTATTTT; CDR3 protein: CASSSTSGRREDTQYF
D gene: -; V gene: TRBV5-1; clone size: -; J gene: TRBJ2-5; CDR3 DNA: TGCGCCAGCAGCTTGACGGGAGAAGAGACCCAGTACTTC; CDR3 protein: CASSLTGEETQYF
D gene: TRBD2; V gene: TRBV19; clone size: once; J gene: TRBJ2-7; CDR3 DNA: TGTGCCAGTAGCACTAGCGGGGTAAGCTCCTACGAGCAGTACTTC; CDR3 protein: CASSTSGVSSYEQYF
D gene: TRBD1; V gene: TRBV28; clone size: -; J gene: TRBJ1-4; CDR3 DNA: TGTGCCAGCACCAAAGACAGGGGCGGTGAAAAACTGTTTTTT; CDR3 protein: CASTKDRGGEKLFF
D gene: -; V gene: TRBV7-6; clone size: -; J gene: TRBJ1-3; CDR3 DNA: TGTGCCAGCAGCTTAGCGGGGGCCAACTCTGGAAACACCATATATTTT; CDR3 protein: CASSLAGANSGNTIYF
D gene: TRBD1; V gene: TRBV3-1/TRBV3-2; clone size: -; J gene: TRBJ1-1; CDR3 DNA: TGTGCCAGCAGCCAAGATAAGACAGGGGGCCGTATAACTGAAGCTTTCTTT; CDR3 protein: CASSQDKTGGRITEAFF
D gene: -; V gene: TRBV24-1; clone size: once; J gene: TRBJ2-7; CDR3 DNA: TGTGCCACCAGTGAAAGGGGGGCCTACGAGCAGTACTTC; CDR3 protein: CATSERGAYEQYF
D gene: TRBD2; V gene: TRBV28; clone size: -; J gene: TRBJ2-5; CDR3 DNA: TGTGCCAGCAGTTATGGGACTAGCGGTTCTTTTCAAGAGACCCAGTACTTC; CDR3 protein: CASSYGTSGSFQETQYF